This T cell receptor beta chain was sequenced for a study of follicular helper T cells after annual influenza vaccination. About the study: For some subjects, blood spans the 2013-2014, 2014-2015 and 2015-2016 annual vaccinations. General study points: ICOS+CD38+ cTfh clonality tracked population frequency, and its change tracked circulating plasmablast change.

Specified time point: 2014-2015 season, pre-vaccination. Adults were given seasonal inactivated influenza vaccine, and blood CD4 subsets were sorted before and after vaccination. The length of the CDR3 is 14 residues. The germline V gene encodes CDR1 MNHEY and CDR2 SMNVEV (reference sequence). Trimming stripped 11 bases from V and 3 bases from J, with 20 bases between. The sample holds a few counts of this clone. Antigen specificity is unknown. The data were produced by immunoSEQ multiplex PCR, yet TCRdb's version contains in-frame clones alone and is incomplete. The profile shows approximately 25,000 clones, about four fifths of them singletons.

This TCR was recovered from an adult who received the influenza vaccine. The rearrangement joins TRBV27 to TRBJ2-7, with D possibly TRBD2 on 6 matching bases. The sample was CXCR5+ CD38- circulating T follicular helper cells from blood, taken on the day of influenza vaccination. Specified subset: circulating Tfh, non-naive CD4+CXCR5+PD-1+ (ICOS+CD38+ or ICOS-CD38-). CDR3 in DNA: TGTGCCCGACGGGGGACTCGGTCGGACTACGAGCAGTACTTC. Translation gives CARRGTRSDYEQYF.